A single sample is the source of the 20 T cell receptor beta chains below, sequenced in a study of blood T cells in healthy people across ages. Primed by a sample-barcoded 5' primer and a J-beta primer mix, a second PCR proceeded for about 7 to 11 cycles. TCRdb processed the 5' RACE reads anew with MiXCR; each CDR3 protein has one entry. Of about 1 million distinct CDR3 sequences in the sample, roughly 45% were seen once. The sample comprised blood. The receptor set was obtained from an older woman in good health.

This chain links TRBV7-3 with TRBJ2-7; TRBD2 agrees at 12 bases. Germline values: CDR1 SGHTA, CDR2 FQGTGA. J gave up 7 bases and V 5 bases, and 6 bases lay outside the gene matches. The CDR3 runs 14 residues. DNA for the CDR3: TGTGCCAGCAGCCCCCTAGCGGGAGGGAATGAGCAGTACTTC. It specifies CASSPLAGGNEQYF.

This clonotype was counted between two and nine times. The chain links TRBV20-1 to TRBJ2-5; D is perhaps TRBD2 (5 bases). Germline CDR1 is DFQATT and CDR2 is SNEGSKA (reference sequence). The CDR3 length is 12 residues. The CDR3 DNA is TGCAGCGCAGAGGGCGGGTCGGAGACCCAGTACTTC. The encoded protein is CSAEGGSETQYF.

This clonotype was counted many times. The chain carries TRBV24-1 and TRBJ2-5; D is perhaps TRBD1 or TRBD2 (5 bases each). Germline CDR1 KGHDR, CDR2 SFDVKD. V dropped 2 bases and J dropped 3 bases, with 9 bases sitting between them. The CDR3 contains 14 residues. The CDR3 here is CATSDSGTKETQYF. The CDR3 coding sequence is TGTGCCACCAGTGATTCCGGGACGAAAGAGACCCAGTACTTC.

Here the CDR3 reads CASSYDPTQGAELREQYF. CDR3 bases: TGTGCCAGCAGTTATGATCCAACACAGGGGGCTGAATTGAGGGAGCAGTACTTC. The V call is TRBV28, the J call TRBJ2-7; 9 bases line up with TRBD1. The CDR3 loop spans 18 amino acids. Germline V CDR1 and CDR2: MDHEN, SYDVKM. V lost 4 bases to trimming and J lost 7 bases; unmatched junction nucleotides: 20.

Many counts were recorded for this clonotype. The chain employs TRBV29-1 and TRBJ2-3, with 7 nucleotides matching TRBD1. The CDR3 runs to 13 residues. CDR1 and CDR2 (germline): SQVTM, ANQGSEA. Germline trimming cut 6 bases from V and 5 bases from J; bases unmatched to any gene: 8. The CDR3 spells CSVPGQNLDTQYF. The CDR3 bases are TGCAGCGTCCCGGGACAGAACTTAGATACGCAGTATTTT.

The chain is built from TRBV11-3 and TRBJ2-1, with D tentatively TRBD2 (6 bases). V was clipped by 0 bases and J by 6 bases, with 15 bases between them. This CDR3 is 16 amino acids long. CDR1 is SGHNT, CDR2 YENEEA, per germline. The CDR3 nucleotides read TGTGCCAGCAGCTTAGACGGGGGAGGTCGTGGCAATGAGCAGTTCTTC. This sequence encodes CASSLDGGGRGNEQFF. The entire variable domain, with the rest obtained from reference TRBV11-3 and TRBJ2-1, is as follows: EAGVVQSPRYKIIEKKQPVAFWCNPISGHNTLYWYLQNLGQGPELLIRYENEEAVDDSQLPKDRFSAERLKGVDSTLKIQPAELGDSAVYLCASSLDGGGRGNEQFFGPGTRLTVL.

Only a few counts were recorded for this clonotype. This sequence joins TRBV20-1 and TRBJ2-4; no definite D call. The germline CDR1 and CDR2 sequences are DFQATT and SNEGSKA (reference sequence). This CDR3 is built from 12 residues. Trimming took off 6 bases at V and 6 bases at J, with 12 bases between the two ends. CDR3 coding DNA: TGCAGTGCACCCTGGCAGGCAAACATTCAGTACTTC. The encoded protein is CSAPWQANIQYF.

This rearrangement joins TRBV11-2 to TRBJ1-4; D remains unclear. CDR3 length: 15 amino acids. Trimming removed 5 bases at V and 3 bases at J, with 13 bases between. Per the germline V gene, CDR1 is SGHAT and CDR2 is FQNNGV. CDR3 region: CASSLSSGANEKLFF. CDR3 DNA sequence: TGTGCCAGCAGCCTGTCCAGTGGAGCTAATGAAAAACTGTTTTTT.

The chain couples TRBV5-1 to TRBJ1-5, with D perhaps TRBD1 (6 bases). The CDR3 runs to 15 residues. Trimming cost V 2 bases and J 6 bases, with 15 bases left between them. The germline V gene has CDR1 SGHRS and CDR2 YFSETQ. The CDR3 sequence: CASSFGTGKGQPQHF. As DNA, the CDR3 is TGCGCCAGCAGCTTTGGAACAGGGAAAGGTCAGCCCCAGCATTTT.

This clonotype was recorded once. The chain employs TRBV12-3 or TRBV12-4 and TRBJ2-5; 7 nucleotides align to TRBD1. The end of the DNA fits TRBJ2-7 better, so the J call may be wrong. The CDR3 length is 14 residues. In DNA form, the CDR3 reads TGTGCCAGCAGTATGCGACAGGGTGTCTACGAGCAGTACTTC. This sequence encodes CASSMRQGVYEQYF.

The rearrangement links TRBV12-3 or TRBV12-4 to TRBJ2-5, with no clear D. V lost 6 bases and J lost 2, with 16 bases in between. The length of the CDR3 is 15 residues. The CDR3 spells CASRSGVGVQETQYF. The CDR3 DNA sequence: TGTGCCAGCAGGTCGGGCGTTGGGGTTCAAGAGACCCAGTACTTC.

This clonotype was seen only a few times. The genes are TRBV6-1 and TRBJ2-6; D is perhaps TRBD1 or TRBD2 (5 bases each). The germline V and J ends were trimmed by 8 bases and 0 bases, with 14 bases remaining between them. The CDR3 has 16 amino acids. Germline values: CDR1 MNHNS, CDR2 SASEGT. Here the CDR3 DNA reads TGTGCCAGCCTCCCGGGACGGCTCTCTGGGGCCAACGTCCTGACTTTC. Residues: CASLPGRLSGANVLTF.

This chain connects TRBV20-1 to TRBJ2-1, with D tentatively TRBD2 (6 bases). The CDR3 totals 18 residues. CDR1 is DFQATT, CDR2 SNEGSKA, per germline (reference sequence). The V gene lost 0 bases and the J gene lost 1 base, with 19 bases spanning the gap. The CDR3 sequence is CSAREGEASEGSYNEQFF. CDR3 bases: TGCAGTGCTAGAGAGGGGGAAGCTAGCGAGGGTTCCTACAATGAGCAGTTCTTC.

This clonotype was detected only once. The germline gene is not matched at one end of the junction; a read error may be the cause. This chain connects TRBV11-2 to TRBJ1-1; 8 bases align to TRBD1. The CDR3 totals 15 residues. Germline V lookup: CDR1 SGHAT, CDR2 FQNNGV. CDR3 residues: CASSRPGGWGTEALF. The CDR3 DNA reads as TGTGCCAGCAGCCGCCCAGGGGGCTGGGGCACTGAAGCTCTCTTT.

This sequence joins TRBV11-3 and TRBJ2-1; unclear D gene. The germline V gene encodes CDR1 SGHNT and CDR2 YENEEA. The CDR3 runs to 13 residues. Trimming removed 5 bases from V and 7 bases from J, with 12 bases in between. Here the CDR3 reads CASSDKRWNEQFF. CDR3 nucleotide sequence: TGTGCCAGCAGCGACAAAAGGTGGAATGAGCAGTTCTTC. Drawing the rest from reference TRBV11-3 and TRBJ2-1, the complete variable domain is EAGVVQSPRYKIIEKKQPVAFWCNPISGHNTLYWYLQNLGQGPELLIRYENEEAVDDSQLPKDRFSAERLKGVDSTLKIQPAELGDSAVYLCASSDKRWNEQFFGPGTRLTVL.

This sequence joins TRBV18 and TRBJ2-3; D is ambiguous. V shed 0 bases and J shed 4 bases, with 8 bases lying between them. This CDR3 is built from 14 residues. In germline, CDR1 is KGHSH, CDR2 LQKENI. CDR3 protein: CASSPPVRADTQYF. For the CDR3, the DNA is TGTGCCAGCTCACCACCGGTCAGAGCAGATACGCAGTATTTT.

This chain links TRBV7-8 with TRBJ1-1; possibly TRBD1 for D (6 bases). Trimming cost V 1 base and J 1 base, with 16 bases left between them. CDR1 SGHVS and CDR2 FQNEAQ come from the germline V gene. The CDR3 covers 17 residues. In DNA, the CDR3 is TGTGCCAGCAGCTTAGTCCCCGAAGGGGGTAAGAACACTGAAGCTTTCTTT. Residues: CASSLVPEGGKNTEAFF.

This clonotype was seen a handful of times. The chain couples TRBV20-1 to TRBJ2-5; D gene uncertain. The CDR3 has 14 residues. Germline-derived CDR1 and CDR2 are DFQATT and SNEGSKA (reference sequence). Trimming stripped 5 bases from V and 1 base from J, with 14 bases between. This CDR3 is CSAEHYSLQETQYF. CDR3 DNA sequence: TGCAGTGCTGAGCACTATAGCCTCCAAGAGACCCAGTACTTC.

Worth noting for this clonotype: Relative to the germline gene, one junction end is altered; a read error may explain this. The CDR3: CARSQQVWTEQFF. The CDR3 DNA follows: TGCGCCCGCAGCCAACAGGTCTGGACTGAGCAGTTCTTC. The V call is TRBV4-1, the J call TRBJ2-1; a possible D gene is TRBD1 (5 bases). This CDR3 has 13 residues. Germline values: CDR1 MGHRA, CDR2 YSYEKL.

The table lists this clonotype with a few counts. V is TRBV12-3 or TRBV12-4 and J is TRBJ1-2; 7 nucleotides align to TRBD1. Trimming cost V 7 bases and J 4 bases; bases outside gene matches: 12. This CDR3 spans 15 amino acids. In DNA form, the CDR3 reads TGTGCCAGCATAGATGGAGGAACAGGGGCCTATGGCTACACCTTC. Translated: CASIDGGTGAYGYTF.